This TCR beta chain was retrieved from a study of T-cell reconstitution after alpha-beta-depleted transplantation in children. Trimming removed 2 bases from V and 2 bases from J; junction bases left unmatched: 7. This CDR3 has 17 residues. The germline gives CDR1 MNHEY, CDR2 SVGEGT. Unique molecular identifiers tagged the TCRbeta library. TCRdb re-analysed the PCR reads in MiXCR, keeping a single row per CDR3 protein. This table holds about 250,000 distinct CDR3 sequences, roughly a quarter found once. This clonotype was obtained from a female patient aged 2-15 years who had a stem cell transplant for congenital amegakaryocytic thrombocytopenia, so the T cells may come from the graft donor. The V call is TRBV6-2 or TRBV6-3, the J call TRBJ2-5; 11 positions match TRBD2. The sample here was PBMCs, mostly from graft donor cells, taken 360 days after TCRalphabeta/CD19-depleted stem cell transplant. The CDR3 region has the DNA TGTGCCAGCAGTTACGACGGGACTAGCGGAGAGCAAGAGACCCAGTACTTC. Translation gives CASSYDGTSGEQETQYF.